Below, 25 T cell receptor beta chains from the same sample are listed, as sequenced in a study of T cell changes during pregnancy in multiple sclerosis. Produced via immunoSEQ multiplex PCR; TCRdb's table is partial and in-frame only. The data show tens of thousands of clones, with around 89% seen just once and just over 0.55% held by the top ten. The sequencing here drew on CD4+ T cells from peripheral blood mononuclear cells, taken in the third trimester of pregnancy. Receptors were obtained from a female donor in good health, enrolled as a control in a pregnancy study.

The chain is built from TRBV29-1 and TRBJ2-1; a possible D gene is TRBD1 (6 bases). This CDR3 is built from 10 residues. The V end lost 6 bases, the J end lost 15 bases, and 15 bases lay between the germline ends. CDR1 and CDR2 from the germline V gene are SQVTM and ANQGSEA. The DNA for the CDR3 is TGCAGCGTCTCGGACAGAGGGGGGTTCTTC. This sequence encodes CSVSDRGGFF.

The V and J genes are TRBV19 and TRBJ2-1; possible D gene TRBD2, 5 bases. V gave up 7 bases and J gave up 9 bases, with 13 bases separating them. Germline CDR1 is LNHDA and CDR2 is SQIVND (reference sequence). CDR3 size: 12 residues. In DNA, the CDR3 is TGTGCCAGTATGACGGATGGAGGTGAGCAGTTCTTC. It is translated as CASMTDGGEQFF. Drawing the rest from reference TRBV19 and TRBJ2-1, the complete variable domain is DGGITQSPKYLFRKEGQNVTLSCEQNLNHDAMYWYRQDPGQGLRLIYYSQIVNDFQKGDIAEGYSVSREKKESFPLTVTSAQKNPTAFYLCASMTDGGEQFFGPGTRLTVL.

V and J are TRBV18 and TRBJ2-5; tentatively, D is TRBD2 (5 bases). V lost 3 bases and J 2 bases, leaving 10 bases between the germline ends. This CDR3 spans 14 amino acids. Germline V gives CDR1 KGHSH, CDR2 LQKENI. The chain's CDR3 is CASSPVGLQETQYF. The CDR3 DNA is TGTGCCAGCTCACCCGTTGGACTTCAAGAGACCCAGTACTTC.

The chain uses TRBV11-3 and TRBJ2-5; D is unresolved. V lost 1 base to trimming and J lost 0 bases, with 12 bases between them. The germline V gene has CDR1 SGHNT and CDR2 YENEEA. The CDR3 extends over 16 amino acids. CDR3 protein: CASSLGRIGDQETQYF. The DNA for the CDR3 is TGTGCCAGCAGCTTAGGCCGTATTGGAGACCAAGAGACCCAGTACTTC. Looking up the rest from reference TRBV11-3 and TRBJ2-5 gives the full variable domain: EAGVVQSPRYKIIEKKQPVAFWCNPISGHNTLYWYLQNLGQGPELLIRYENEEAVDDSQLPKDRFSAERLKGVDSTLKIQPAELGDSAVYLCASSLGRIGDQETQYFGPGTRLLVL.

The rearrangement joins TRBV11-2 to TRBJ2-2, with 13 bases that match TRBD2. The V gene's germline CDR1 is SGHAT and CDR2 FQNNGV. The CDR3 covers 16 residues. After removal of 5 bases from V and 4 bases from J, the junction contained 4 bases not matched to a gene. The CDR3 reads CASSLGTSGTTGELFF. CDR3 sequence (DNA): TGTGCCAGCAGCCTAGGGACTAGCGGGACCACCGGGGAGCTGTTTTTT.

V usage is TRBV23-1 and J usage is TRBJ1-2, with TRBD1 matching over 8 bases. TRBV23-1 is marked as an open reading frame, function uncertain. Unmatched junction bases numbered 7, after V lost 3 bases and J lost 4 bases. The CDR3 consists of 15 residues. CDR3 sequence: CASSQDRDISYGYTF. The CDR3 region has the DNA TGCGCCAGCAGTCAGGACAGGGACATCTCCTATGGCTACACCTTC.

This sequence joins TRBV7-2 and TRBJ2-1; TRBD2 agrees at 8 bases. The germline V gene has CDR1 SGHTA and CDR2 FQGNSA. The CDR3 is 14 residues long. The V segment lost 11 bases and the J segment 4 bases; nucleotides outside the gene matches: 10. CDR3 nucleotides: TGTGCCTCGGGGGGGGGCTCGGGGTACAATGAGCAGTTCTTC. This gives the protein CASGGGSGYNEQFF.

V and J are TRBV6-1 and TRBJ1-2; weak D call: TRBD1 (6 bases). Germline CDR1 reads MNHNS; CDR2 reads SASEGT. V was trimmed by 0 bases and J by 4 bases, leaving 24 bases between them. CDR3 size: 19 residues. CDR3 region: CASSEAGFGQGLLGYGYTF. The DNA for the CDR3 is TGTGCCAGCAGTGAAGCCGGCTTCGGGCAGGGGTTACTGGGCTATGGCTACACCTTC.

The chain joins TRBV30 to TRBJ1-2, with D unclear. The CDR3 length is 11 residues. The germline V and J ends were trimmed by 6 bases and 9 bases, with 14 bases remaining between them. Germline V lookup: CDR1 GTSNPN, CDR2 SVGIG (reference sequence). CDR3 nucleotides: TGTGCCTGCTTCCGATTAGCCCGCTACACCTTC. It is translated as CACFRLARYTF.

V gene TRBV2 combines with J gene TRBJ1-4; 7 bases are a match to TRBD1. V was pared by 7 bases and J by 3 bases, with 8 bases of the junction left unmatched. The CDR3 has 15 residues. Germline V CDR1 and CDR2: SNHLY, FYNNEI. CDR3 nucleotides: TGTGCCAGCATGATACCGGGACAGTCTAATGAAAAACTGTTTTTT. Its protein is CASMIPGQSNEKLFF.

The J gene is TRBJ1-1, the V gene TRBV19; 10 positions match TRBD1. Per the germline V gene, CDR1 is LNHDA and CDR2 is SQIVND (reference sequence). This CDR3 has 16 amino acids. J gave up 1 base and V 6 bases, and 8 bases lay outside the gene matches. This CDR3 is CASSYGTGETNTEAFF. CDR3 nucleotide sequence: TGTGCCAGTAGCTACGGGACAGGGGAAACGAACACTGAAGCTTTCTTT.

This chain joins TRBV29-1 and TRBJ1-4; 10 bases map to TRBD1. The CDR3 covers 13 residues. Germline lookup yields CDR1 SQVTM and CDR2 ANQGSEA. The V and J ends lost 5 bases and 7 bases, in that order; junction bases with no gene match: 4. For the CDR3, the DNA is TGCAGCGTTTCGACAGGGGGCGGTGAAAAACTGTTTTTT. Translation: CSVSTGGGEKLFF.

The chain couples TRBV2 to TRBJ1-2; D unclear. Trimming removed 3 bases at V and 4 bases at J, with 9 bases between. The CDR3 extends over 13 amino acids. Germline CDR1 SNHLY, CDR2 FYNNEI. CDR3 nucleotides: TGTGCCAGCAGTGATGCGAGAACCTATGGCTACACCTTC. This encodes CASSDARTYGYTF.

The CDR3 spells CASSPPTTSSETQYF. The CDR3, as DNA: TGCGCCAGCAGCCCCCCGACTACCTCATCTGAGACCCAGTACTTC. The J gene is TRBJ2-5, the V gene TRBV5-1; D is perhaps TRBD2 (5 bases). The CDR3 runs to 15 residues. Trimming pared 4 bases from V and 5 bases from J, leaving 18 bases between. Germline V CDR1 and CDR2: SGHRS, YFSETQ.

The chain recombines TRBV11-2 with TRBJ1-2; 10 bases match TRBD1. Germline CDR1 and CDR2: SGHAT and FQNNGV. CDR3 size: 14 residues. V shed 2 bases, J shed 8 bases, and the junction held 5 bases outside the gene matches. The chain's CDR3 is CASSLLDRGLGYTF. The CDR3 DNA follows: TGTGCCAGCAGCTTATTAGACAGGGGGCTGGGCTACACCTTC. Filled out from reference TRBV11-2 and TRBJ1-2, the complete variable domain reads EAGVAQSPRYKIIEKRQSVAFWCNPISGHATLYWYQQILGQGPKLLIQFQNNGVVDDSQLPKDRFSAERLKGVDSTLKIQPAKLEDSAVYLCASSLLDRGLGYTFGSGTRLTVV.

The CDR3 loop reads CASSVFEGNYGYTF. The CDR3 DNA sequence: TGTGCCAGCAGTGTATTTGAGGGTAACTATGGCTACACCTTC. The gene calls are TRBV6-1 and TRBJ1-2; D is unclear. V was trimmed by 4 bases and J by 1 base, leaving 10 bases between them. The CDR3 totals 14 residues. CDR1 and CDR2 from the germline V gene are MNHNS and SASEGT.

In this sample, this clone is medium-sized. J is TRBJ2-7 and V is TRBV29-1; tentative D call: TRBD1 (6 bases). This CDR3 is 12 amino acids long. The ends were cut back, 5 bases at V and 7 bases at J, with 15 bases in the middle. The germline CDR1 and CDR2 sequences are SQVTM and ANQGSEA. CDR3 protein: CSVSTGSSEQYF. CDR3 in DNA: TGCAGCGTTTCGACAGGATCGAGTGAGCAGTACTTC.

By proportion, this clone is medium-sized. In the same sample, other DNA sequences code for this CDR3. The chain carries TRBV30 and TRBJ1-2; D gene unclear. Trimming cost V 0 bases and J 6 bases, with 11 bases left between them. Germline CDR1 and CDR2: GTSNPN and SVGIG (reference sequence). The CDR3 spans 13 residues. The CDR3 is CAWSVGPAHGYTF. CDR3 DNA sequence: TGTGCCTGGAGTGTTGGGCCGGCCCATGGCTACACCTTC.

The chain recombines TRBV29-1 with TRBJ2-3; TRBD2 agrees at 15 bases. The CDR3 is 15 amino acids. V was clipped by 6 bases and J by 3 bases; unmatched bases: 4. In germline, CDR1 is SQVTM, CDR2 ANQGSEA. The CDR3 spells CSVTGTSGGTDTQYF. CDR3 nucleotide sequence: TGCAGCGTCACAGGGACTAGCGGGGGGACAGATACGCAGTATTTT.

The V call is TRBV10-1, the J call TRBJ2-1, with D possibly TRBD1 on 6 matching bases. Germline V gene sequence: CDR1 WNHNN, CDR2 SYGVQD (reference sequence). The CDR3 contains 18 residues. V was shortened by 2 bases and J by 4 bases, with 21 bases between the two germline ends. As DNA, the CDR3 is TGCGCCAGCAGTGAGGGACGGATCTTGGGGGCTAGTTACAATGAGCAGTTCTTC. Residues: CASSEGRILGASYNEQFF.

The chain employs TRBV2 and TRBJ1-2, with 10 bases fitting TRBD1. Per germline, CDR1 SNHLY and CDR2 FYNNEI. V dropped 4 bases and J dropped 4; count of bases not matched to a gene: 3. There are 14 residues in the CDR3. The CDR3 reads CASSAGQGFYGYTF. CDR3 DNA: TGTGCCAGCAGTGCGGGACAGGGGTTCTATGGCTACACCTTC.

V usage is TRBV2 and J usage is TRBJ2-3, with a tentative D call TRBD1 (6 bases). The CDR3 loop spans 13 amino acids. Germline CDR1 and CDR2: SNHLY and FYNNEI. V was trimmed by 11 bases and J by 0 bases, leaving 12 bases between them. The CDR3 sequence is CAGNQGSTDTQYF. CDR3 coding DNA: TGTGCCGGGAATCAGGGGAGCACAGATACGCAGTATTTT.

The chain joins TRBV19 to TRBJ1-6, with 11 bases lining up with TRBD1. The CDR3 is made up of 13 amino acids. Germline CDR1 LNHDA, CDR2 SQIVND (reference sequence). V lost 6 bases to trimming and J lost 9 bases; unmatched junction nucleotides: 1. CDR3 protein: CASRGTGGSPLHF. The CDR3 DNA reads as TGTGCCAGTAGGGGGACAGGGGGTTCACCCCTCCACTTT.

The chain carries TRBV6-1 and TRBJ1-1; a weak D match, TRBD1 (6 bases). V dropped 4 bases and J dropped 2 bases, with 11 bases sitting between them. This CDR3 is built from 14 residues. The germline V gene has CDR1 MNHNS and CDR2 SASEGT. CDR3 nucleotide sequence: TGTGCCAGCAGTGCGGACAGCCCAAACACTGAAGCTTTCTTT. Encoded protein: CASSADSPNTEAFF.

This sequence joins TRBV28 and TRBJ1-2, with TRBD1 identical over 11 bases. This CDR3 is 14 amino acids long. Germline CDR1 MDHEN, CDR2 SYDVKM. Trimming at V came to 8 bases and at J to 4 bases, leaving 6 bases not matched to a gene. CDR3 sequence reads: CASRTGGAGYGYTF. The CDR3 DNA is TGTGCCAGCCGGACAGGGGGCGCGGGCTATGGCTACACCTTC.